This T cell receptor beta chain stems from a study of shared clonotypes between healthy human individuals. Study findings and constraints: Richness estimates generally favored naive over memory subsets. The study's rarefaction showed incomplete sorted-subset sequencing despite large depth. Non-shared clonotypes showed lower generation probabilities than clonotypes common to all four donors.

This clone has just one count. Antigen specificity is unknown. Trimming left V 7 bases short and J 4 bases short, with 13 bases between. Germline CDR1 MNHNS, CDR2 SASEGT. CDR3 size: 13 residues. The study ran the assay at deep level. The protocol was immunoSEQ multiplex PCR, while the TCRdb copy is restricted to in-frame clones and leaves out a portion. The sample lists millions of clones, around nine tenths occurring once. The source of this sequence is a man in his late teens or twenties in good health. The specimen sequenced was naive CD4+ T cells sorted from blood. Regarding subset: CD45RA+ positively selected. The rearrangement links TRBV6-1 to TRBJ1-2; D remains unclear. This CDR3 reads CASKLAVLYGYTF. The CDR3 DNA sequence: TGTGCCAGCAAGTTGGCAGTCCTCTATGGCTACACCTTC.